The text below deals with one TCR beta chain. The data belong to a study of blood T cell repertoires in COVID-19. Study-wide context: Nucleic acid was either cDNA or gDNA, and it came from T cells, B-cell-depleted T cells, or PBMCs.

Repertoires were generated with immunoSEQ multiplex PCR, while TCRdb's copy carries only in-frame clones and drops some. The table includes around 110,000 clones, 90% detected once. V was clipped by 1 base and J by 4 bases; unmatched bases: 4. The germline CDR1 and CDR2 sequences are SGDLS and YYNGEE. The CDR3 contains 14 residues. The receptor was derived from a human donor with active COVID-19. The donor label of this sample is uncertain. V is TRBV9 and J is TRBJ2-5; 7 bases are a match to TRBD1. Sequencing used peripheral blood. The CDR3 spells CASSVNRGRETQYF. Written as DNA, the CDR3 is TGTGCCAGCAGCGTAAACAGGGGCCGAGAGACCCAGTACTTC.